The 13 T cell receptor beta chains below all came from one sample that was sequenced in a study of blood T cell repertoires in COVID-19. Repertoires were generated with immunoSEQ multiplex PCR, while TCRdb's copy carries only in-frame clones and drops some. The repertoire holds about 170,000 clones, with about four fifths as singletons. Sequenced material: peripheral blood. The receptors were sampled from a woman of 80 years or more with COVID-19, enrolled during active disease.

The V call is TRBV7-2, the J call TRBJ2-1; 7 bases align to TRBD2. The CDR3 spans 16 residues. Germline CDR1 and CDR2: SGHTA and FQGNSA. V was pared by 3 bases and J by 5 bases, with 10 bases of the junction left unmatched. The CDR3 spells CASSFVAGIIHNEQFF. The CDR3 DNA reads TGTGCCAGCAGCTTCGTAGCGGGCATTATCCACAATGAGCAGTTCTTC.

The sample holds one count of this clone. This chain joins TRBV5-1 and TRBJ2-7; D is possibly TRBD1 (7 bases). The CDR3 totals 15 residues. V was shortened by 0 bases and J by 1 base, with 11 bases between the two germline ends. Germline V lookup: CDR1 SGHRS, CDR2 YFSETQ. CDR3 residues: CASSLEQGRSYEQYF. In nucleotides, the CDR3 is TGCGCCAGCAGCTTGGAACAGGGGAGGTCCTACGAGCAGTACTTC.

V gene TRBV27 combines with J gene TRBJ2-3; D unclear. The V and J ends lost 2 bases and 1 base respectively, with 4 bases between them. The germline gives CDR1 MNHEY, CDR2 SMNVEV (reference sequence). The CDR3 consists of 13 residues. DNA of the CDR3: TGTGCCAGCAGTTTAGCGGGCACAGATACGCAGTATTTT. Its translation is CASSLAGTDTQYF.

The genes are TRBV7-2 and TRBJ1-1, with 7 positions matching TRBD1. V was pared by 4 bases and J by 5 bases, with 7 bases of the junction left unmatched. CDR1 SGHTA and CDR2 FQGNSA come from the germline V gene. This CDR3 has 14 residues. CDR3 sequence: CASSYAGGRTEAFF. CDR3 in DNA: TGTGCCAGCAGCTATGCAGGGGGTCGGACTGAAGCTTTCTTT.

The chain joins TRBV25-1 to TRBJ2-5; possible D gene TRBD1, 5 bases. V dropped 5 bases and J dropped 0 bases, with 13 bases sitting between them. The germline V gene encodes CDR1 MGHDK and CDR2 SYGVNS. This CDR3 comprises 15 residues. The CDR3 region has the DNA TGTGCCAGCAGTCCCGTTGCAGGGTACCAAGAGACCCAGTACTTC. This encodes CASSPVAGYQETQYF.

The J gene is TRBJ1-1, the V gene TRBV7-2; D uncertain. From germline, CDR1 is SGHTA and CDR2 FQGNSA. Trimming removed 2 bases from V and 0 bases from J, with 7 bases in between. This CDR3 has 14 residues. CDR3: CASSLYRVNTEAFF. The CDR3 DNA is TGTGCCAGCAGCTTATACCGGGTGAACACTGAAGCTTTCTTT.

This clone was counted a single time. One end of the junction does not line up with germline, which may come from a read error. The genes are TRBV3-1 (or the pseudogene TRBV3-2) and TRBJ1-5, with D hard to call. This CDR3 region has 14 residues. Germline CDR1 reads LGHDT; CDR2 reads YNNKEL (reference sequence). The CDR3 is CASSKEQGNQPQHF. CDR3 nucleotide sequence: TGTGCCAGCAGCAAAGAGCAGGGCAATCAGCCCCAGCATTTT.

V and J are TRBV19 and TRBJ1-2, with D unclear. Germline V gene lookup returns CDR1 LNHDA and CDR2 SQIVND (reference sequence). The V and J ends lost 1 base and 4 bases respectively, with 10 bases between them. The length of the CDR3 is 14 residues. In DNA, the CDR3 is TGTGCCAGTAGTATAGTACCAGGCTTCTATGGCTACACCTTC. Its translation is CASSIVPGFYGYTF. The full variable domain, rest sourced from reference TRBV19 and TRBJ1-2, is DGGITQSPKYLFRKEGQNVTLSCEQNLNHDAMYWYRQDPGQGLRLIYYSQIVNDFQKGDIAEGYSVSREKKESFPLTVTSAQKNPTAFYLCASSIVPGFYGYTFGSGTRLTVV.

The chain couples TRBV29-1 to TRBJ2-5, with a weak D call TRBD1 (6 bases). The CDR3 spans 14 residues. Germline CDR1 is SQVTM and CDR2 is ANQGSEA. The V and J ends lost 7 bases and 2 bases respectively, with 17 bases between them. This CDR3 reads CSGEDTGLQETQYF. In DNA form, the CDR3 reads TGCAGCGGCGAGGACACAGGGTTACAAGAGACCCAGTACTTC.

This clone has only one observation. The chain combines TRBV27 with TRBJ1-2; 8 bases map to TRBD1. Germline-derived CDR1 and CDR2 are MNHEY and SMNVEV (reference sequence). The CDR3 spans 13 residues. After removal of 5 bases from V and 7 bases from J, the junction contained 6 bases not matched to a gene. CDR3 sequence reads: CASSRGQGVGYTF. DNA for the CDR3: TGTGCCAGCAGTCGAGGACAGGGAGTTGGCTACACCTTC.

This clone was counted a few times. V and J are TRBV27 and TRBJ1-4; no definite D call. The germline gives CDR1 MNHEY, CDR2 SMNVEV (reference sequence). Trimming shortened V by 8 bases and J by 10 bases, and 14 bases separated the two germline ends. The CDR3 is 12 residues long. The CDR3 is CASGWSGGKLFF. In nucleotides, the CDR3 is TGTGCCAGCGGGTGGTCAGGTGGAAAACTGTTTTTT.

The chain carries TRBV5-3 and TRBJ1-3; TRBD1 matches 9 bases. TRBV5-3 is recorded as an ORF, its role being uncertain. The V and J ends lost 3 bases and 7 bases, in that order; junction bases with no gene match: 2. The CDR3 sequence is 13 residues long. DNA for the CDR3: TGTGCCAGAAGCTGTGGACAGGGGAACACCATATATTTT. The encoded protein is CARSCGQGNTIYF.

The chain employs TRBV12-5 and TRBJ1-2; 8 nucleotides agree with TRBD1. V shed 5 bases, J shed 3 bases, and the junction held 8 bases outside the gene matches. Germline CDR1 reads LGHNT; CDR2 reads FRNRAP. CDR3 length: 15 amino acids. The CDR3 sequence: CASGGDRGRYYGYTF. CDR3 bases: TGTGCTAGTGGTGGAGACAGGGGACGCTACTATGGCTACACCTTC.